These 12 T cell receptor beta chains came from one sample sequenced in a study of T cell responses to AZD1222 COVID-19 vaccine (dated by TCRdb to about 2021). The method was the immunoSEQ multiplex PCR assay. TCRdb provides this immuneACCESS table in a form limited to in-frame rearrangements. Some clones are lacking; in checked studies, under half of them reflect an unresolved V gene, and why the rest are absent is not known. The sample profile shows 150,000 to 200,000 clones; around 90% of them were found once. Of the sample, around 1% is held by the ten largest clones. What the time point label conveys for this sample: about 28 days (+/-7) after the second vaccine dose. The sequencing here drew on peripheral blood, taken 28 days after the second AZD1222 dose. These receptors were obtained from an adult who received the AZD1222 COVID-19 vaccine.

The V call is TRBV10-3, the J call TRBJ1-3; TRBD1 matches at 8 bases. The V gene's germline CDR1 is ENHRY and CDR2 SYGVKD. V lost 3 bases, J lost 7 bases, and 14 bases stayed unmatched. The CDR3 covers 17 residues. The CDR3 is CAISDWTGPRGGNTIYF. The CDR3 region has the DNA TGTGCCATCAGTGACTGGACAGGGCCAAGGGGTGGGAACACCATATATTTT.

The chain links TRBV2 to TRBJ2-4; the match to TRBD1 covers 10 bases. After removal of 5 bases from V and 5 bases from J, the junction contained 3 bases not matched to a gene. The CDR3 is 14 residues long. Germline V gene data show CDR1 as SNHLY and CDR2 as FYNNEI. CDR3 nucleotides: TGTGCCAGCAGTACCGGGACAGGGGAAAACATTCAGTACTTC. It is translated as CASSTGTGENIQYF.

The chain has TRBV18 and TRBJ2-3; perhaps TRBD1 as D (5 bases). The CDR3 is 12 amino acids. CDR1 is KGHSH and CDR2 is LQKENI in the germline V gene. The germline V and J ends were trimmed by 6 bases and 5 bases, with 9 bases remaining between them. CDR3 sequence: CASSQGLDTQYF. CDR3 coding DNA: TGTGCCAGCTCGCAGGGTCTAGATACGCAGTATTTT.

The chain employs TRBV7-9 and TRBJ1-5, with 9 bases fitting TRBD1. J was trimmed by 1 base and V by 4 bases; bases with no gene match: 11. Germline CDR1 reads SEHNR; CDR2 reads FQNEAQ (reference sequence). The CDR3 has 18 amino acids. CDR3 bases: TGTGCCAGCAGCTCCGGGACAGGGAGTATATTGAGCAATCAGCCCCAGCATTTT. Protein: CASSSGTGSILSNQPQHF.

Note on this clone: A read error may account for a junction end that differs from germline. V is TRBV27 and J is TRBJ2-1, with D possibly called TRBD1 or TRBD2 (5 bases each). This CDR3 contains 12 residues. Looked up from germline, CDR1 is MNHEY and CDR2 is SMNVEV (reference sequence). This CDR3 reads CASSPTMGPLVF. The CDR3 region has the DNA TGTGCCAGCAGCCCAACGATGGGACCTCTTGTCTTC.

A single count supports this clone. The chain links TRBV5-1 to TRBJ1-3; D is uncertain. The CDR3 consists of 16 residues. The germline V and J ends were trimmed by 0 bases and 3 bases, with 13 bases remaining between them. CDR1 SGHRS and CDR2 YFSETQ come from the germline V gene. CDR3 protein: CASSLVSGPLGNTIYF. The CDR3 nucleotides are TGCGCCAGCAGCTTGGTGTCCGGGCCTCTTGGAAACACCATATATTTT.

The rearrangement uses TRBV18 and TRBJ2-7, with 9 bases matching TRBD1. V lost 6 bases to trimming and J lost 6 bases; unmatched junction nucleotides: 9. The CDR3 is made up of 14 amino acids. Germline assignment: CDR1 KGHSH and CDR2 LQKENI. The CDR3 nucleotides are TGTGCCAGCTCCGGACAGGGGCTGGCAGGCGAGCAGTACTTC. As protein: CASSGQGLAGEQYF.

The chain couples TRBV15 to TRBJ2-7; a possible D gene is TRBD1 (5 bases). Per germline, CDR1 LNHNV and CDR2 YYDKDF (reference sequence). Between the trimmed V and J ends, which lost 3 bases and 4 bases, there was a span of 16 bases. The CDR3 has 15 residues. The CDR3 DNA follows: TGTGCCACCAGCAGTCCGAAAGGGGCAGGTTACGAGCAGTACTTC. As protein: CATSSPKGAGYEQYF.

This chain links TRBV6-5 with TRBJ1-3; 10 nucleotides line up with TRBD1. Unmatched junction bases numbered 2, after V lost 2 bases and J lost 4 bases. Germline CDR1 MNHEY, CDR2 SVGAGI. The CDR3 extends over 15 amino acids. CDR3 residues: CASSYGTGAGNTIYF. The CDR3 DNA sequence: TGTGCCAGCAGTTACGGGACAGGGGCAGGAAACACCATATATTTT.

This chain uses TRBV5-8 with TRBJ1-3; 8 positions match TRBD1. V gave up 3 bases and J gave up 0 bases; unmatched junction bases: 8. The V gene's germline CDR1 is SGHTS and CDR2 YDEGEE. The CDR3 consists of 17 residues. CDR3 nucleotides: TGTGCCAGCAGCTCTCGGACAGGGCAAAGCTCTGGAAACACCATATATTTT. It encodes CASSSRTGQSSGNTIYF.

V usage is TRBV5-1 and J usage is TRBJ1-1; D might be TRBD1 (6 bases). Trimming stripped 4 bases from V and 5 bases from J, with 12 bases between. The CDR3 is made up of 13 amino acids. Germline V CDR1 and CDR2: SGHRS, YFSETQ. CDR3 DNA sequence: TGCGCCAGCAGCGTGGGGGCGCGAACTGAAGCTTTCTTT. The encoded protein is CASSVGARTEAFF.

This clone was observed many times. The chain has TRBV3-1 (or the pseudogene TRBV3-2) and TRBJ2-1; 9 nucleotides match TRBD2. This CDR3 comprises 14 residues. The V gene end was trimmed by 5 bases and the J gene end by 8 bases; junction bases not matched to a gene: 7. Germline V gives CDR1 LGHDT, CDR2 YNNKEL (reference sequence). The CDR3 is CASSFPERGDEQFF. In DNA form, the CDR3 reads TGTGCCAGCAGCTTCCCAGAGCGGGGGGATGAGCAGTTCTTC.